The clone carrying this T cell receptor (beta chain) was picked up many times. Antigen specificity is unknown. The entry originates in a study of molecular identifiers for immune sequencing clone quantification. General study findings and limits: For effector cells, clones above 20 RNA copies held over 99% of molecules; for naive cells, under 1%.

Sorting isolated naive CD8 T cells as CD8+CD4-CCR7+CD45RA+ events. TCRdb analysed the PCR reads with MiXCR anew, one entry per CDR3 protein. The sample lists approximately 93,000 distinct CDR3 sequences; about 23% were seen once. This receptor was identified in a human donor in good health. Some libraries in this study had Jurkat cell RNA spiked in. Material for sequencing was naive CD8+ T cells from blood, with Jurkat cell RNA spiked in. Indicated subset: FACS-sorted CD8+CD4-CCR7+CD45RA+ naive T cells.

The CDR3 bases are TGTGCCAGCAGTGAATTCGGGGACAGATTCTCCTACGAGCAGTACTTC. It encodes CASSEFGDRFSYEQYF. This sequence joins TRBV25-1 and TRBJ2-7; TRBD1 matches at 7 bases. V was pared by 1 base and J by 0 bases, with 6 bases of the junction left unmatched. The CDR3 totals 16 residues. Germline V lookup: CDR1 MGHDK, CDR2 SYGVNS.